One sample yielded the 17 T cell receptor beta chains listed below, sequenced in a study of early stage breast cancer tumors. The data were produced by immunoSEQ multiplex PCR, yet TCRdb's version contains in-frame clones alone and is incomplete. The table lists fewer than 70,000 clones, 65% to 85% of them singletons. Sequenced input: blood. These receptors all stem from a person aged 40 to 49 with breast cancer.

The J gene is TRBJ2-1, the V gene TRBV28, with TRBD1 matching over 9 bases. Germline V gene data show CDR1 as MDHEN and CDR2 as SYDVKM. J gave up 0 bases and V 3 bases, and 0 bases lay outside the gene matches. The CDR3 runs to 15 residues. The CDR3 is CASSLGQGSYNEQFF. Here the CDR3 DNA reads TGTGCCAGCAGTTTGGGACAGGGCTCCTACAATGAGCAGTTCTTC.

The chain recombines TRBV13 with TRBJ1-1; D perhaps matches TRBD1 (6 bases). Germline values: CDR1 PRHDT, CDR2 FYEKMQ (reference sequence). The CDR3 contains 18 residues. Trimming removed 3 bases from V and 4 bases from J, with 24 bases in between. CDR3 region: CASSFSQWGARRGTEAFF. The CDR3 region has the DNA TGTGCCAGCAGCTTCTCCCAGTGGGGGGCGCGAAGGGGCACTGAAGCTTTCTTT.

The rearrangement joins TRBV7-2 to TRBJ1-5; no clear D. Germline lookup yields CDR1 SGHTA and CDR2 FQGNSA. CDR3 size: 14 residues. Trimming left V 2 bases short and J 8 bases short, with 13 bases between. CDR3 protein: CASSLRSYGKPQHF. CDR3 DNA sequence: TGTGCCAGCAGCTTAAGGTCTTACGGGAAGCCCCAGCATTTT.

The chain combines TRBV25-1 with TRBJ2-7; D is undetermined. Germline V gene sequence: CDR1 MGHDK, CDR2 SYGVNS. This CDR3 has 12 residues. Trimming took off 6 bases at V and 2 bases at J, with 8 bases between the two ends. In DNA form, the CDR3 reads TGTGCCAGCAGGGCGGAGCCCTACGAGCAGTACTTC. Translated: CASRAEPYEQYF.

This clone has only one observation. The chain is built from TRBV27 and TRBJ1-1; TRBD1 agrees at 8 bases. Germline V gene sequence: CDR1 MNHEY, CDR2 SMNVEV (reference sequence). V shed 7 bases and J 3 bases; nucleotides not matched to a gene: 16. CDR3 length equals 17 residues. In DNA form, the CDR3 reads TGTGCCAGCATCACCTCCGGCGCAGGGGGCACGGACACTGAAGCTTTCTTT. Its translation is CASITSGAGGTDTEAFF.

The chain recombines TRBV27 with TRBJ2-7; 13 bases match TRBD2. Unmatched junction bases numbered 20, after V lost 6 bases and J lost 6 bases. Germline assignment: CDR1 MNHEY and CDR2 SMNVEV (reference sequence). The CDR3 is made up of 19 amino acids. The CDR3 spells CASRSIGTSGEGWVSEQYF. The CDR3 nucleotides read TGTGCCAGCAGATCGATCGGGACTAGCGGGGAGGGTTGGGTCTCCGAGCAGTACTTC.

The chain carries TRBV10-3 and TRBJ1-2, with a possible D match to TRBD1 (6 bases). This CDR3 spans 13 amino acids. The ends were cut back, 8 bases at V and 0 bases at J, with 10 bases in the middle. Germline V gene sequence: CDR1 ENHRY, CDR2 SYGVKD. CDR3 in amino acids: CAIQTGTNYGYTF. The CDR3 DNA sequence: TGTGCCATCCAAACAGGGACTAACTATGGCTACACCTTC.

This CDR3 is CASSPRWGTDQETQYF. CDR3 DNA: TGTGCCAGTAGCCCTAGGTGGGGGACAGACCAAGAGACCCAGTACTTC. V is TRBV19 and J is TRBJ2-5; 7 bases agree with TRBD1. J was trimmed by 0 bases and V by 6 bases; bases with no gene match: 10. The length of the CDR3 is 16 residues. Per germline, CDR1 LNHDA and CDR2 SQIVND (reference sequence).

V and J are TRBV28 and TRBJ1-3; no clear D. The CDR3 runs to 10 residues. Deletions cut 2 bases from V and 8 bases from J, with 1 base between. CDR1 and CDR2 (germline): MDHEN, SYDVKM. The CDR3 loop is CASSLDTIYF. For the CDR3, the DNA is TGTGCCAGCAGTTTAGACACCATATATTTT. Supplemented by reference TRBV28 and TRBJ1-3, the full variable domain reads DVKVTQSSRYLVKRTGEKVFLECVQDMDHENMFWYRQDPGLGLRLIYFSYDVKMKEKGDIPEGYSVSREKKERFSLILESASTNQTSMYLCASSLDTIYFGEGSWLTVV.

This sequence joins TRBV27 and TRBJ1-2; 7 bases are a match to TRBD1. This CDR3 has 14 amino acids. Germline trimming cut 3 bases from V and 4 bases from J; bases unmatched to any gene: 5. Germline values: CDR1 MNHEY, CDR2 SMNVEV (reference sequence). CDR3 sequence: CASSLTGQRYGYTF. Written as DNA, the CDR3 is TGTGCCAGCAGTTTGACAGGGCAGCGCTATGGCTACACCTTC.

The V call is TRBV2, the J call TRBJ1-1; D possibly corresponds to TRBD1 (5 bases). The CDR3 length is 11 residues. Germline loops: CDR1 SNHLY, CDR2 FYNNEI. V lost 7 bases and J 7 bases, leaving 10 bases between the germline ends. CDR3 coding DNA: TGTGCCAGCAATAGGGGCCGTGAAGCTTTCTTT. This translates into CASNRGREAFF.

The chain recombines TRBV14 with TRBJ2-3; D uncertain. CDR3 length: 13 amino acids. V was shortened by 5 bases and J by 0 bases, with 6 bases between the two germline ends. The germline CDR1 and CDR2 sequences are SGHDN and FVKESK. DNA for the CDR3: TGTGCCAGCAGCAAATACAGCACAGATACGCAGTATTTT. This gives the protein CASSKYSTDTQYF.

This clone was observed a single time. This rearrangement joins TRBV6-5 to TRBJ2-6; D call uncertain. V lost 7 bases, J lost 2 bases, and 6 bases lay in between. Looked up from germline, CDR1 is MNHEY and CDR2 is SVGAGI. The CDR3 has 13 residues. CDR3 sequence reads: CASTPAGANVLTF. Written as DNA, the CDR3 is TGTGCCAGCACCCCTGCTGGGGCCAACGTCCTGACTTTC.

This clone was seen more than once but under ten times. This rearrangement joins TRBV18 to TRBJ1-3; D uncertain. Germline V gene sequence: CDR1 KGHSH, CDR2 LQKENI. The CDR3 has 15 amino acids. Trimming cost V 3 bases and J 4 bases, with 13 bases left between them. The CDR3 coding sequence is TGTGCCAGCTCACCCCGGACGGTGGAAGGAAACACCATATATTTT. As protein: CASSPRTVEGNTIYF.

The rearrangement links TRBV7-6 to TRBJ2-5; TRBD2 aligns across 14 bases. The length of the CDR3 is 18 residues. Trimming cost V 1 base and J 6 bases; bases outside gene matches: 10. Per the germline V gene, CDR1 is SGHVS and CDR2 is FNYEAQ. The CDR3 protein is CASSLETSGRAGTQTQYF. DNA for the CDR3: TGTGCCAGCAGCTTAGAGACTAGCGGGAGGGCCGGTACGCAGACCCAGTACTTC.

The table lists this clone with a few counts. The CDR3 reads CASSLAGVNTGELFF. CDR3 bases: TGTGCCAGCAGTTTAGCGGGAGTGAACACCGGGGAGCTGTTTTTT. The chain couples TRBV28 to TRBJ2-2, with 7 bases that match TRBD2. Germline assignment: CDR1 MDHEN and CDR2 SYDVKM. The length of the CDR3 is 15 residues. V lost 2 bases and J lost 1; bases outside the gene matches: 1. Drawing the rest from reference TRBV28 and TRBJ2-2, the complete variable domain is DVKVTQSSRYLVKRTGEKVFLECVQDMDHENMFWYRQDPGLGLRLIYFSYDVKMKEKGDIPEGYSVSREKKERFSLILESASTNQTSMYLCASSLAGVNTGELFFGEGSRLTVL.

The chain links TRBV15 to TRBJ2-7, with D unresolved. The CDR3 is made up of 10 amino acids. Per the germline V gene, CDR1 is LNHNV and CDR2 is YYDKDF (reference sequence). The germline V and J ends were trimmed by 7 bases and 11 bases, with 12 bases remaining between them. The CDR3 region has the DNA TGTGCCACCAAGGAACCCCGGAAGTACTTC. It translates to CATKEPRKYF.